This T cell receptor (beta chain) was retrieved from a study of cytomegalovirus exposure and HLA in healthy donors (dated by TCRdb to the late 2010s). Describing the broader study: The approximately 710 repertoires of the first cohort and the 120 validation repertoires were produced on the same platform, according to a later analysis. The aim of the study was to test whether cataloging public T cell receptors could identify signatures of past pathogen exposure. Besides the first cohort of 666 subjects, a separate validation cohort made up of 120 different subjects was used. To predict cytomegalovirus infection status, the study brought together high-throughput TCR immunosequencing, statistical association of individual TCRs with disease status, and machine learning.

Receptors were amplified or captured by the immunoSEQ multiplex PCR assay. As for how the authors treated the data: To diagnose cytomegalovirus status from the catalog of TCR beta chain sequences, a statistical classification framework was built. TCRdb mirrors the immuneACCESS table, restricted to in-frame sequences. Some clones are absent from its copies; in checked studies, under half trace to an unresolved V gene, and the reason for the others is unknown. D and trimming come from the DNA, and the V and J calls and clone size come from that table. A total of some 250,000 clones appear in this sample, about 86% of them only once. The ten largest clones add up to 1.2% of the sample. General conclusions and limits of the study: A later analysis had no HLA typing for the validation cohort, so co-occurrence there was scored across all 130 or so repertoires. The classifier was reported to diagnose cytomegalovirus status with high specificity and sensitivity in both the original and validation cohorts. In vitro tests confirmed that three of the cytomegalovirus-associated TCR beta chains recognize cytomegalovirus antigens. A later analysis found that TCRs clustered in the first cohort also tended to co-occur in the approximately 120 validation repertoires, with 94% of cluster scores above 0. While some public TCRs were present in many individuals, most TCR sequences turned up only very rarely across donors. In the study, 164 TCR beta chains were listed as associated with cytomegalovirus. The authors suggested that the approach could potentially be generalized to other disease states and immunological phenotypes.

V loses 4 bases, J loses 4 bases, and the germline ends lie 8 bases apart. The CDR3, from cysteine to phenylalanine, totals 12 residues. Only CDR3 DNA is held: 36 bases, read in frame from base 1. From a lookup of the germline V gene (reference sequence), CDR1 and CDR2 are GTSNPN and SVGIG. Details on this clone: Its antigen is still unknown. No per-base quality is available; no much larger clone lies one base away.

Donors formed part of the validation cohort, which comprised fewer than 150 subjects and was distinct from the first cohort of under 850 subjects. The TCR sequence derives from a woman aged 25 to 45 in good health and CMV-seropositive. Here the chain combines TRBV30 and TRBJ1-5, with TRBD1 tentatively as D gene (6 bases match). What was sequenced was PBMCs. The CDR3 region reads CAWTTGNQPQHF. The DNA sequence is as follows: TGTGCCTGGACCACAGGGAATCAGCCCCAGCATTTT.